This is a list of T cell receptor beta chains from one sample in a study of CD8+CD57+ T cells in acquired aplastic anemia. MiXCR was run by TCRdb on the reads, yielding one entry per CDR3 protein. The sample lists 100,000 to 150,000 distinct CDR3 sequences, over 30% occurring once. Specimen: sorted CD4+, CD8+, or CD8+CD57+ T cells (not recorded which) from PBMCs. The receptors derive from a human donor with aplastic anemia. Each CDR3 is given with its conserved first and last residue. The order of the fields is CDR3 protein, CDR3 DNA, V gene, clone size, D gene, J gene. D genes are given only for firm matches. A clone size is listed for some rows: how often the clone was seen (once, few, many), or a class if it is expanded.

CDR3aa: CASSGGRINEKLFF; CDR3nt: TGTGCCAGTAGTGGGGGACGGATTAATGAAAAACTGTTTTTT; v_gene: TRBV19; abundance: many; d_gene: .; j_gene: TRBJ1-4
CDR3aa: CASMRSGRDTQYF; CDR3nt: TGTGCCAGCATGCGGAGTGGAAGGGATACGCAGTATTTT; v_gene: TRBV6-2/TRBV6-3; abundance: many; d_gene: .; j_gene: TRBJ2-3
CDR3aa: CASSPGTDNEQFF; CDR3nt: TGCGCCAGCAGCCCGGGGACAGACAATGAGCAGTTCTTC; v_gene: TRBV4-1; abundance: few; d_gene: TRBD1; j_gene: TRBJ2-1
CDR3aa: CASSSGTSSYEQYF; CDR3nt: TGTGCCAGCAGCTCCGGGACTAGTTCCTACGAGCAGTACTTC; v_gene: TRBV7-9; abundance: .; d_gene: TRBD2; j_gene: TRBJ2-7
CDR3aa: CASSDPSGGMSYNGQFF; CDR3nt: TGTGCCAGCAGTGATCCTAGCGGGGGGATGTCCTACAATGGGCAGTTCTTC; v_gene: TRBV2; abundance: .; d_gene: TRBD2; j_gene: TRBJ2-1
CDR3aa: CASSWQGSTGAFF; CDR3nt: TGCGCCAGCAGCTGGCAGGGGAGCACTGGAGCTTTCTTT; v_gene: TRBV5-1; abundance: few; d_gene: .; j_gene: TRBJ1-1
CDR3aa: CSPFETVRETQYF; CDR3nt: TGCAGTCCTTTCGAGACGGTACGAGAGACCCAGTACTTC; v_gene: TRBV20-1; abundance: many; d_gene: .; j_gene: TRBJ2-5
CDR3aa: CASSQTYSGGNTIYF; CDR3nt: TGTGCCAGCAGCCAAACGTACAGTGGTGGAAACACCATATATTTT; v_gene: TRBV14; abundance: many; d_gene: .; j_gene: TRBJ1-3
CDR3aa: CATSDRTSVTDTQYF; CDR3nt: TGTGCCACCAGTGATCGGACTAGCGTCACAGATACGCAGTATTTT; v_gene: TRBV24-1; abundance: .; d_gene: TRBD2; j_gene: TRBJ2-3
CDR3aa: CASSEGDSPNQPQHF; CDR3nt: TGTGCCAGCAGTGAAGGGGACAGTCCCAATCAGCCCCAGCATTTT; v_gene: TRBV2; abundance: .; d_gene: TRBD1; j_gene: TRBJ1-5
CDR3aa: CASSQALGTIGRLF; CDR3nt: TGCGCCAGCAGCCAAGCTCTAGGTACGATAGGTAGGCTCTTC; v_gene: TRBV4-1; abundance: many; d_gene: .; j_gene: TRBJ2-1
CDR3aa: CAIGASSGANVLTF; CDR3nt: TGTGCCATCGGAGCGAGCTCTGGGGCCAACGTCCTGACTTTC; v_gene: TRBV10-3; abundance: many; d_gene: .; j_gene: TRBJ2-6
CDR3aa: CSASRGQPGETQYF; CDR3nt: TGCAGTGCTAGCCGGGGACAGCCCGGGGAGACCCAGTACTTC; v_gene: TRBV20-1; abundance: many; d_gene: TRBD1; j_gene: TRBJ2-5
CDR3aa: CASSPRGGYEQYF; CDR3nt: TGTGCCAGCAGCCCCAGGGGGGGATACGAGCAGTACTTC; v_gene: TRBV7-2; abundance: once; d_gene: .; j_gene: TRBJ2-7
CDR3aa: CASSLEASGGANEQFF; CDR3nt: TGTGCCAGCAGCTTAGAGGCTAGCGGGGGGGCCAATGAGCAGTTCTTC; v_gene: TRBV11-2; abundance: few; d_gene: TRBD2; j_gene: TRBJ2-1
CDR3aa: CATSSAPGGAYNEQFF; CDR3nt: TGTGCCACCAGCAGTGCGCCAGGGGGCGCCTACAATGAGCAGTTCTTC; v_gene: TRBV15; abundance: .; d_gene: TRBD1; j_gene: TRBJ2-1
CDR3aa: CASSFGLARASYEQYF; CDR3nt: TGTGCCAGCAGTTTCGGACTAGCGCGGGCCTCCTACGAGCAGTACTTC; v_gene: TRBV27; abundance: many; d_gene: TRBD2; j_gene: TRBJ2-7
CDR3aa: CATSERRRRYGYTF; CDR3nt: TGTGCCACCAGTGAGCGGAGACGGCGATATGGCTACACCTTC; v_gene: TRBV24-1; abundance: .; d_gene: .; j_gene: TRBJ1-2
CDR3aa: CATSRARTSNQETQYF; CDR3nt: TGTGCCACCAGCAGGGCTAGGACAAGCAACCAAGAGACCCAGTACTTC; v_gene: TRBV15; abundance: many; d_gene: .; j_gene: TRBJ2-5
CDR3aa: CSVDGGGAGYEQYF; CDR3nt: TGCAGCGTGGACGGGGGGGGCGCCGGCTACGAGCAGTACTTC; v_gene: TRBV29-1; abundance: .; d_gene: TRBD2; j_gene: TRBJ2-7
CDR3aa: CASSPQGSHGYTF; CDR3nt: TGTGCCAGCAGCCCTCAGGGTTCCCATGGCTACACCTTC; v_gene: TRBV3-1; abundance: .; d_gene: .; j_gene: TRBJ1-2
CDR3aa: CATSGDRDYNEQFF; CDR3nt: TGTGCCACCAGTGGGGACAGAGATTACAATGAGCAGTTCTTC; v_gene: TRBV24-1; abundance: .; d_gene: TRBD1; j_gene: TRBJ2-1
CDR3aa: CASSLRATAPGEQYF; CDR3nt: TGTGCCAGCAGCTTGCGGGCGACGGCCCCCGGGGAGCAGTACTTC; v_gene: TRBV5-5; abundance: once; d_gene: .; j_gene: TRBJ2-7
CDR3aa: CSARARDYEQYF; CDR3nt: TGCAGTGCTAGGGCCAGAGATTACGAGCAGTACTTC; v_gene: TRBV20-1; abundance: many; d_gene: .; j_gene: TRBJ2-7
CDR3aa: CASSQDEDYEQYF; CDR3nt: TGCGCCAGCAGCCAAGATGAAGACTACGAGCAGTACTTC; v_gene: TRBV4-1; abundance: many; d_gene: .; j_gene: TRBJ2-7
CDR3aa: CASSAPFSHGYTF; CDR3nt: TGTGCCAGTTCAGCCCCTTTCTCACATGGCTACACCTTC; v_gene: TRBV28; abundance: .; d_gene: .; j_gene: TRBJ1-2